This T cell receptor beta chain was recorded in a study of T cell responses to AZD1222 COVID-19 vaccine. TCRdb keeps only in-frame clones here, not all; method: immunoSEQ multiplex PCR. Altogether 110,000 to 150,000 clones are present, just over 85% being singletons, with the ten largest covering around 3.6%. J lost 6 bases, V lost 4 bases, and 3 bases had no gene match. CDR1 MNHNS and CDR2 SASEGT come from the germline V gene. CDR3 size: 14 residues. This clonotype was obtained from an adult in good health. The rearrangement joins TRBV6-1 to TRBJ2-2; TRBD2 agrees at 9 bases. The sequencing here drew on peripheral blood, taken on day 0 of AZD1222 vaccination. Here the CDR3 DNA reads TGTGCCAGCAGTGTAGCGGGGGCCTCCGGGGAGCTGTTTTTT. This codes for CASSVAGASGELFF.